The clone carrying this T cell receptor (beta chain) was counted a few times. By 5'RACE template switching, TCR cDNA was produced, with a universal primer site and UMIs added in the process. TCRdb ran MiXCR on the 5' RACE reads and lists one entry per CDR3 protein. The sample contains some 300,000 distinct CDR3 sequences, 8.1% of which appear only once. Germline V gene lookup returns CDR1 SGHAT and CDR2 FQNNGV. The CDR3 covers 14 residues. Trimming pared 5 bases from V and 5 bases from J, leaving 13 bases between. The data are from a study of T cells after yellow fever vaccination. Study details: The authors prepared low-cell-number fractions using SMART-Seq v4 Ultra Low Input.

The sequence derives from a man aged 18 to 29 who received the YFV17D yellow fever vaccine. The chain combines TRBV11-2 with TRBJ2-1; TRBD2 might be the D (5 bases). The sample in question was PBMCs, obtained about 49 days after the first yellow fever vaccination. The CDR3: CASSLSDWNNEQFF. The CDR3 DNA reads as TGTGCCAGCAGCCTCTCGGACTGGAACAATGAGCAGTTCTTC. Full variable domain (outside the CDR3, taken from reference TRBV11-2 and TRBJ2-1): EAGVAQSPRYKIIEKRQSVAFWCNPISGHATLYWYQQILGQGPKLLIQFQNNGVVDDSQLPKDRFSAERLKGVDSTLKIQPAKLEDSAVYLCASSLSDWNNEQFFGPGTRLTVL.